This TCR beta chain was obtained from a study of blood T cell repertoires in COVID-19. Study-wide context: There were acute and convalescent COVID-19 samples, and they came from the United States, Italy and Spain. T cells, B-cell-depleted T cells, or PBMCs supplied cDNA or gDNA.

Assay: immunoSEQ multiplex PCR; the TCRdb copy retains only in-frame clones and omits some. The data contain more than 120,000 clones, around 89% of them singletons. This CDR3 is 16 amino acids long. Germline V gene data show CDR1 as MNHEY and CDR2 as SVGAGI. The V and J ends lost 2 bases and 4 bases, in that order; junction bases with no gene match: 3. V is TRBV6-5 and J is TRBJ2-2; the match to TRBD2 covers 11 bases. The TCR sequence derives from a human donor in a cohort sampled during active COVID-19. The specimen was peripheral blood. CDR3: CASSYPGLAGTGELFF. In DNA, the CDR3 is TGTGCCAGCAGTTACCCCGGACTAGCGGGCACCGGGGAGCTGTTTTTT.